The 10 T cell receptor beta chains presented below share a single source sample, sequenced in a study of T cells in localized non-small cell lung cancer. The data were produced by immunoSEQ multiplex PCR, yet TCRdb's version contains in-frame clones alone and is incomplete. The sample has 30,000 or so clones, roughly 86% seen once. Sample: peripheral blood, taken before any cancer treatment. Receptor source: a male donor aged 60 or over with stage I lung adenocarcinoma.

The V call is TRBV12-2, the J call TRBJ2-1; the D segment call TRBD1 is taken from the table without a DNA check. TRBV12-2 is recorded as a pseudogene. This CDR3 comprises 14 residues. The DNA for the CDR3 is TGTGCAAGTCGCTTAGCCCCTCCAGTAAATGAGCAGTTCTTC. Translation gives CASRLAPPVNEQFF.

CDR3 residues: CASSQDIGTGLVKNIQYF. In nucleotides, the CDR3 is TGTGCCAGCAGCCAAGATATAGGGACAGGGCTAGTCAAAAACATTCAGTACTTC. The chain links TRBV4-2 to TRBJ2-4; the match to TRBD1 covers 9 bases. This CDR3 is 18 amino acids long. Germline CDR1 and CDR2: LGHNA and YNFKEQ. The trim removed 0 bases at V and 3 bases at J, leaving 9 bases unmatched.

The DNA for the CDR3 is TGTGCCAGCAGTGAACTCGAAGGGGCCCTCCACTTT. Translated: CASSELEGALHF. The chain has TRBV6-1 and TRBJ1-6; D may be TRBD1 (5 bases). Trimming took 2 bases from V and 14 from J, leaving 10 bases between them. CDR3 length: 12 amino acids. Germline CDR1 is MNHNS and CDR2 is SASEGT.

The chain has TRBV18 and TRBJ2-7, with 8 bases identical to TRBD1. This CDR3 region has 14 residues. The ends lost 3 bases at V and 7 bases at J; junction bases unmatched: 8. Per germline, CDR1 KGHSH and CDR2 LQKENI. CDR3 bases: TGTGCCAGCTCACCTCGTGGACAGGGTCTAGAGCAGTACTTC. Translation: CASSPRGQGLEQYF.

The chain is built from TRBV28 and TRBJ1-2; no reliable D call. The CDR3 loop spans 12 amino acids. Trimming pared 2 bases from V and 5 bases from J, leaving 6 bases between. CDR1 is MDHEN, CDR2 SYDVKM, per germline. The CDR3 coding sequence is TGTGCCAGCAGTTTAATGGGATATGGCTACACCTTC. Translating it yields CASSLMGYGYTF.

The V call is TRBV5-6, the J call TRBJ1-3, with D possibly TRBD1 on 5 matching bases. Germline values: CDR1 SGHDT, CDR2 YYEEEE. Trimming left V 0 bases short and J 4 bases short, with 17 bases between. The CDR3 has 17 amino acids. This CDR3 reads CASSLALAGTSGNTIYF. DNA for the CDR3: TGTGCCAGCAGCTTGGCCTTGGCGGGGACCAGCGGAAACACCATATATTTT.

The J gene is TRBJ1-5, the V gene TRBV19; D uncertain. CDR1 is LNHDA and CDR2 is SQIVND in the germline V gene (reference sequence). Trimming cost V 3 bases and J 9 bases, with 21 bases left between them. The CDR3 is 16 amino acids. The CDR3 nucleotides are TGTGCCAGTAGTATGGGGTCCGAGCAAAGTGCCCGGCCCCAGCATTTT. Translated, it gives CASSMGSEQSARPQHF. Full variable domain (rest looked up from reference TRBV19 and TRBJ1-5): DGGITQSPKYLFRKEGQNVTLSCEQNLNHDAMYWYRQDPGQGLRLIYYSQIVNDFQKGDIAEGYSVSREKKESFPLTVTSAQKNPTAFYLCASSMGSEQSARPQHFGDGTRLSIL.

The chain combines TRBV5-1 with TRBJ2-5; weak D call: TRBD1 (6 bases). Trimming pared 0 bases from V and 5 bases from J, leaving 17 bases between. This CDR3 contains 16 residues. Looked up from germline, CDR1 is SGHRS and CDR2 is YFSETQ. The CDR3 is CASSLANSVGAETQYF. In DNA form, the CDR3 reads TGCGCCAGCAGCTTGGCCAATAGCGTGGGGGCGGAGACCCAGTACTTC. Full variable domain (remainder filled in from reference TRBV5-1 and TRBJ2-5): KAGVTQTPRYLIKTRGQQVTLSCSPISGHRSVSWYQQTPGQGLQFLFEYFSETQRNKGNFPGRFSGRQFSNSRSEMNVSTLELGDSALYLCASSLANSVGAETQYFGPGTRLLVL.

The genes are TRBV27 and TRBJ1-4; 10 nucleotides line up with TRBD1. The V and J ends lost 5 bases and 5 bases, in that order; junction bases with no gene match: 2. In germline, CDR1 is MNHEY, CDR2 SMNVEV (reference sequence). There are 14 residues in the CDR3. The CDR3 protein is CASSPGQGNEKLFF. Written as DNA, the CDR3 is TGTGCCAGCAGTCCGGGACAGGGGAATGAAAAACTGTTTTTT. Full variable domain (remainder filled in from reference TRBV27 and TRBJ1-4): EAQVTQNPRYLITVTGKKLTVTCSQNMNHEYMSWYRQDPGLGLRQIYYSMNVEVTDKGDVPEGYKVSRKEKRNFPLILESPSPNQTSLYFCASSPGQGNEKLFFGSGTQLSVL.

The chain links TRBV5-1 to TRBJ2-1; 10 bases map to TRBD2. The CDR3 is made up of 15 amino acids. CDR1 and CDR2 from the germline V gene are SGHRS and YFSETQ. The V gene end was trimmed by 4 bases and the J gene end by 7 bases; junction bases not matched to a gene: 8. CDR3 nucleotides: TGCGCCAGCAGCCCCAGCGGGGGGGCCGCGAATGAGCAGTTCTTC. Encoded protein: CASSPSGGAANEQFF.